This paragraph reports one TCR beta chain. CDR3 size: 15 residues. Germline V gene sequence: CDR1 KGHSH, CDR2 LQKENI. V shed 2 bases, J shed 8 bases, and the junction held 9 bases outside the gene matches. This entry comes from a study of blood T cell repertoires in COVID-19. Study at large: COVID-19 samples collected from the United States, Italy and Spain covered acute and convalescent phases. The cDNA or gDNA used as material had been derived from T cells, B-cell-depleted T cells, or PBMCs.

Seattle's enrolled individuals joined amid active infection and were then monitored longitudinally. In the original workflow: Reference gene primer amplification gave estimated nucleated cell counts. Using immunoSEQ multiplex PCR, the repertoire was profiled, and TCRdb retains in-frame clones only, with some absent. The V and J calls and clone size were taken over from that table, and D and trimming were inferred from the DNA. Of some 350,000 clones listed, around 92% are singletons. The chain recombines TRBV18 with TRBJ2-1; TRBD2 matches 7 bases. Source material: peripheral blood. This sequence was found in a woman between 25 and 40 years old with COVID-19, enrolled during active disease. The CDR3 region is CASSPGSGRLDEQFF. DNA of the CDR3: TGTGCCAGCTCACCAGGTTCCGGGAGGTTGGATGAGCAGTTCTTC.